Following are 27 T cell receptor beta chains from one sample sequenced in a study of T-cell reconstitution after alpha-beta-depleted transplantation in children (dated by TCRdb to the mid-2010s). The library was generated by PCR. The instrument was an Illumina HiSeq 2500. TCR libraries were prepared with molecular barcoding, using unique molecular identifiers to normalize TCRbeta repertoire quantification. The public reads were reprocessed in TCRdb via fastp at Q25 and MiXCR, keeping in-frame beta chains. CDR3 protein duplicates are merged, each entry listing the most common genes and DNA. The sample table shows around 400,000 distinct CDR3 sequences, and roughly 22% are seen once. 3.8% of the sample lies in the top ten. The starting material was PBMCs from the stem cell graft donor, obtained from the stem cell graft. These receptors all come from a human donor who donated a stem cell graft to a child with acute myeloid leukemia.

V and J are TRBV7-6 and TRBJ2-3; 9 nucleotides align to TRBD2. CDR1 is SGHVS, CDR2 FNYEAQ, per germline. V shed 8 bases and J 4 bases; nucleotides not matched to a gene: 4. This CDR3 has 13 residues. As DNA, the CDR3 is TGTGCCAGCGCTATAGCGGGAGCAGATACGCAGTATTTT. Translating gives CASAIAGADTQYF.

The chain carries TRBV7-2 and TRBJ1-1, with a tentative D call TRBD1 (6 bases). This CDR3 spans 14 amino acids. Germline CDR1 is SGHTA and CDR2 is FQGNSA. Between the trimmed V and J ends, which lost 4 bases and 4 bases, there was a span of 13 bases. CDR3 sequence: CASSSLRGGTEAFF. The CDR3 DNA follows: TGTGCCAGCAGCTCCCTCAGGGGAGGCACTGAAGCTTTCTTT.

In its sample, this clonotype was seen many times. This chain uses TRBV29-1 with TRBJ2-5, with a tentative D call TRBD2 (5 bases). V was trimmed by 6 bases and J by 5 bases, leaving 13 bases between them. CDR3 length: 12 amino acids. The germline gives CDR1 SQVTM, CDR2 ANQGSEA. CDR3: CSVGGRGETQYF. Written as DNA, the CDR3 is TGCAGCGTCGGAGGCCGTGGGGAGACCCAGTACTTC.

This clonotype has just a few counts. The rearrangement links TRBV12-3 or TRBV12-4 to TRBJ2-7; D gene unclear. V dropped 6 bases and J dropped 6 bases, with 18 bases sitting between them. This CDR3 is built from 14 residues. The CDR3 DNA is TGTGCCAGCAGCCCACGAAAAGGGCCCCTCGAGCAGTACTTC. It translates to CASSPRKGPLEQYF.

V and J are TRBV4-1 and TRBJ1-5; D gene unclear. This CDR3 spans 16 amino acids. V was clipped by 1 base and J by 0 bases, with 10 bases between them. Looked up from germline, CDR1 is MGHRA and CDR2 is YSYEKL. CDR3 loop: CASSQGKGNSNQPQHF. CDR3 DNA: TGCGCCAGCAGCCAAGGGAAAGGAAATAGCAATCAGCCCCAGCATTTT.

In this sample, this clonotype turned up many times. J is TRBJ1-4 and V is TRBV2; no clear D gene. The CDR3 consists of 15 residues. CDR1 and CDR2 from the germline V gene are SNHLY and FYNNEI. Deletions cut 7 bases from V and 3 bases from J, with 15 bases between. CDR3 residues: CASNIRPGANEKLFF. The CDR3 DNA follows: TGTGCCAGCAATATTCGACCCGGGGCTAATGAAAAACTGTTTTTT.

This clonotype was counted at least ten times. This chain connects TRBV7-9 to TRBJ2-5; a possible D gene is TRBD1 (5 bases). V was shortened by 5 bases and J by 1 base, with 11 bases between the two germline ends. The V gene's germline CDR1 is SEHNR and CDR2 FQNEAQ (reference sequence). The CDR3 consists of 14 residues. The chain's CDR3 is CASSRTDSQETQYF. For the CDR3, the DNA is TGTGCCAGCAGCCGGACCGACAGCCAAGAGACCCAGTACTTC.

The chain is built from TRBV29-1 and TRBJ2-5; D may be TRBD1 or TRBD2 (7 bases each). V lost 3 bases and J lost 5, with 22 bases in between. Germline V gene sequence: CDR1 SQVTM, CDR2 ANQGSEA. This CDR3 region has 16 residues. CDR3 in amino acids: CSVDIQGGGPGETQYF. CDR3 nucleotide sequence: TGCAGCGTTGATATTCAGGGGGGAGGGCCGGGGGAGACCCAGTACTTC.

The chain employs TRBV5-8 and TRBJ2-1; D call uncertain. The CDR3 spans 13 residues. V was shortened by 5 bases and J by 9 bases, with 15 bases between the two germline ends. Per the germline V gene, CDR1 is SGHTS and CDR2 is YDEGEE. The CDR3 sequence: CASRRTLGPEQFF. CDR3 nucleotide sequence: TGTGCCAGCAGACGTACCTTAGGTCCTGAGCAGTTCTTC.

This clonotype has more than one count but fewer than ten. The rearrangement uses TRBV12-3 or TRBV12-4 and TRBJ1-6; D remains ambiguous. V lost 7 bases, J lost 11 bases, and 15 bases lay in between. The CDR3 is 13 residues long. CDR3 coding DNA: TGTGCCAGCAAGAACGCCGGCGGGACACCCCTCCACTTT. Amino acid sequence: CASKNAGGTPLHF.

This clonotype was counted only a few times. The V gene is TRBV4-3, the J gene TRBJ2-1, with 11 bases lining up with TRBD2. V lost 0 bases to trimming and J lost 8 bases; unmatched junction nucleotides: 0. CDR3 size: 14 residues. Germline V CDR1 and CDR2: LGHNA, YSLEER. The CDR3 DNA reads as TGCGCCAGCAGCCAAGAACTAGCGGGAGATGAGCAGTTCTTC. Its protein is CASSQELAGDEQFF.

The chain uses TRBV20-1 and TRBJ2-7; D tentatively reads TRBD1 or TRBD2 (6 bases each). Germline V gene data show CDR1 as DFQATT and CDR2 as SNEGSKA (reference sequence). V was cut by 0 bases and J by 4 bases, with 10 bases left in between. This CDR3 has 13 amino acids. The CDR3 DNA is TGCAGTGCTAGAGAAGGGGGGCGGTACGAGCAGTACTTC. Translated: CSAREGGRYEQYF.

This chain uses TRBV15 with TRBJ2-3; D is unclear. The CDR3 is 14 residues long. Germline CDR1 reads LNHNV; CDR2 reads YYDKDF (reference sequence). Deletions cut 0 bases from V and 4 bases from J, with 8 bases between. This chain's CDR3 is CATSRELGPDTQYF. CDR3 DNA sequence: TGTGCCACCAGCAGAGAGCTAGGCCCAGATACGCAGTATTTT.

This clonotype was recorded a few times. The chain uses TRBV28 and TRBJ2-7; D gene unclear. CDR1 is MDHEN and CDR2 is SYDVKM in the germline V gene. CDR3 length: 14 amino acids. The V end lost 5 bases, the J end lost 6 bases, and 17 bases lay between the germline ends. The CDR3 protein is CASSQDKGFGEQYF. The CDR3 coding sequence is TGTGCCAGCAGTCAGGATAAGGGCTTTGGCGAGCAGTACTTC.

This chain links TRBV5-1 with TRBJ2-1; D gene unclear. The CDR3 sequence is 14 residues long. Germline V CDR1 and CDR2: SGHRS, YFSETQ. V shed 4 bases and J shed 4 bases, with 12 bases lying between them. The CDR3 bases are TGCGCCAGCAGCGCCAGACCCGAATACAATGAGCAGTTCTTC. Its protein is CASSARPEYNEQFF.

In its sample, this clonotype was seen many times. CDR3 bases: TGCAGCGTTGGGGAACTAGCCCCCTACAATGAGCAGTTCTTC. It specifies CSVGELAPYNEQFF. The chain has TRBV29-1 and TRBJ2-1; D possibly corresponds to TRBD2 (6 bases). CDR1 and CDR2 (germline): SQVTM, ANQGSEA. With 4 bases removed from V and 2 bases from J, the gap between germline ends came to 12 bases. The CDR3 is made up of 14 amino acids.

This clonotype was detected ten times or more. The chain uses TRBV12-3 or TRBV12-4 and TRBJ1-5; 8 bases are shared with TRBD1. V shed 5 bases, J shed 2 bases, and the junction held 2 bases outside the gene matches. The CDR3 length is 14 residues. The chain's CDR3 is CASSEDRGNQPQHF. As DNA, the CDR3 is TGTGCCAGCAGTGAGGACAGGGGCAATCAGCCCCAGCATTTT.

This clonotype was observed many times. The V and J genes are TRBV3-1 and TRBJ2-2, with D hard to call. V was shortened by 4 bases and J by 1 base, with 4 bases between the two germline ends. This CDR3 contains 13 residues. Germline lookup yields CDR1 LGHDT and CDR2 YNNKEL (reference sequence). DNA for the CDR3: TGTGCCAGCAGCCGGGAGAACACCGGGGAGCTGTTTTTT. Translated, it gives CASSRENTGELFF.

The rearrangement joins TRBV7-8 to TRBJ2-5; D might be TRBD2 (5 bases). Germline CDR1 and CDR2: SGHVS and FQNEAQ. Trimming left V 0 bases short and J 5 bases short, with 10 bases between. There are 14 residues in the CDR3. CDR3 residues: CASSLAAGRETQYF. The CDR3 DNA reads TGTGCCAGCAGCTTAGCGGCGGGTCGGGAGACCCAGTACTTC.

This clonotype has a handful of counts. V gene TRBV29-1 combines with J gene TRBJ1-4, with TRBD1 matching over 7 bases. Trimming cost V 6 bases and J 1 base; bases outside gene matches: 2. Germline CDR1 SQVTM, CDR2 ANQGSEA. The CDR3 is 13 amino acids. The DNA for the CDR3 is TGCAGCGTCGGGACAGTAACTAATGAAAAACTGTTTTTT. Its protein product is CSVGTVTNEKLFF.

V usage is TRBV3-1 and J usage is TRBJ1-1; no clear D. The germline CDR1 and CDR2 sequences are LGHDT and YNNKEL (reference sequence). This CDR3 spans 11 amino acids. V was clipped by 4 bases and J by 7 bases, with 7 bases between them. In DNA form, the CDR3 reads TGTGCCAGCAGCCTCGGAATTGAAGCTTTCTTT. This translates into CASSLGIEAFF. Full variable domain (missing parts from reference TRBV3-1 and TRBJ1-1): DTAVSQTPKYLVTQMGNDKSIKCEQNLGHDTMYWYKQDSKKFLKIMFSYNNKELIINETVPNRFSPKSPDKAHLNLHINSLELGDSAVYFCASSLGIEAFFGQGTRLTVV.

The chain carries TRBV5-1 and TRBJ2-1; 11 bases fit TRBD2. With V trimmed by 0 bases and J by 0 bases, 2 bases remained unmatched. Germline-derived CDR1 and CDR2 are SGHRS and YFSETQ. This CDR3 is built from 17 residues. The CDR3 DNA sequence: TGCGCCAGCAGCTTGGCGCTAGCGGGAGGCTCCTACAATGAGCAGTTCTTC. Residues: CASSLALAGGSYNEQFF.

The CDR3 nucleotides read TGTGCCAGCAGCTTAAACCGGCTCTCTGGGGCCAACGTCCTGACTTTC. It specifies CASSLNRLSGANVLTF. This rearrangement joins TRBV7-9 to TRBJ2-6; D not resolved. The V end lost 2 bases, the J end lost 0 bases, and 8 bases lay between the germline ends. Germline CDR1 and CDR2: SEHNR and FQNEAQ (reference sequence). The CDR3 extends over 16 amino acids.

The DNA for the CDR3 is TGTGCCAGCAGTGAACAGGAAATCTATGGCTACACCTTC. Its protein product is CASSEQEIYGYTF. The chain combines TRBV2 with TRBJ1-2; D not resolved. V lost 2 bases, J lost 4 bases, and 8 bases lay in between. Germline-derived CDR1 and CDR2 are SNHLY and FYNNEI. This CDR3 spans 13 amino acids.

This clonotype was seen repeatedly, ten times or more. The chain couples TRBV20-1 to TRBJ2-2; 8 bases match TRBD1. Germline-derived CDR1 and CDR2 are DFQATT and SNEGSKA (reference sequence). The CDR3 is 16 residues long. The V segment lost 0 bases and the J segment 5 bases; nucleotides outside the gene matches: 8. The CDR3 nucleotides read TGCAGTGCTAGAGATCCGGGACAGGAGTTAACCGGGGAGCTGTTTTTT. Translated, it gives CSARDPGQELTGELFF.

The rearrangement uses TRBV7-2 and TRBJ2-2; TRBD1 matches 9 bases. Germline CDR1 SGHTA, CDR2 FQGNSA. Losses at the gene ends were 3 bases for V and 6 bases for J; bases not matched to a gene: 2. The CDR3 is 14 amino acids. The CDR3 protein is CASSLRQGAGELFF. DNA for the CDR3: TGTGCCAGCAGCTTGAGACAGGGGGCCGGGGAGCTGTTTTTT.

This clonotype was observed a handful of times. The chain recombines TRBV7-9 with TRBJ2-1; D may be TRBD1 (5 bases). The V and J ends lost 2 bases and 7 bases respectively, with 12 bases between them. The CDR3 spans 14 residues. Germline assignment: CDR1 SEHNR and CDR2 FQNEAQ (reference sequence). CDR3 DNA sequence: TGTGCCAGCAGCTTATCGATCAGGGCAAATGAGCAGTTCTTC. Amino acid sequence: CASSLSIRANEQFF.